This T cell receptor (beta chain) was recorded in a study of low-dose radiotherapy and immunotherapy resistance in tumors. CDR3 size: 13 residues. Germline assignment: CDR1 SQVTM and CDR2 ANQGSEA. V lost 4 bases and J lost 4, with 11 bases in between. Time point given: after trial treatment. Documented treatment: LDRT plus nivolumab, ipilimumab, low-dose cyclophosphamide and aspirin (RACIN trial). First-strand cDNA used TRAV- and TRBV-specific primers, covering alpha and beta chains. With a constant-region primer and a V-primer adapter, TCRs were subjected to approximately 20 PCR cycles of amplification. TCRdb itself ran the reads through MiXCR, one entry per CDR3 protein. The table includes under 110,000 distinct CDR3 sequences, roughly 20% detected once. This clonotype appeared many times.

This material consisted of PBMCs, taken after low-dose radiotherapy plus immunotherapy. V and J are TRBV29-1 and TRBJ2-1; no definite D call. The source is a male donor with prostate cancer. The CDR3 DNA sequence: TGCAGCGTTGTGTACGGCAGTTACAATGAGCAGTTCTTC. This codes for CSVVYGSYNEQFF.